This T cell receptor beta chain originates from a study of a mutant IDH1 vaccine in newly diagnosed glioma. Across the whole study: The sex distribution of treated patients was about 62% male and roughly 38% female, with a mean age of approximately 40 years. Every participant had undergone radiotherapy, temozolomide, or both before, and most underwent both.

The repertoire was sequenced with immunoSEQ multiplex PCR; TCRdb's copy has only in-frame clones and lacks some. The data hold about 98,000 clones, with roughly 89% observed a single time. Stated time point: baseline, week 1 (first vaccination visit). As for treatment: pre-vaccination baseline after standard-of-care therapy. Donors harbored newly found WHO grade 3 or 4 IDH1-mutant, ATRX-lost astrocytomas. This clone has just one count. This clonotype originated in a woman aged 50 to 60 with glioma. The input for sequencing was PBMCs, taken from a glioma patient treated with radiotherapy, temozolomide or both.

DNA for the CDR3: TGTGCCAGCAGAGCAAGTTCGTGGCAGGATGACACAGATACGCAGTATTTT. It is translated as CASRASSWQDDTDTQYF. The rearrangement uses TRBV28 and TRBJ2-3; no clear D. The CDR3 extends over 17 amino acids. Trimming took 6 bases from V and 2 from J, leaving 21 bases between them. Germline assignment: CDR1 MDHEN and CDR2 SYDVKM.